The rows below give T cell receptor beta chains drawn from one sample of a study of beta chain features in type 1 diabetes. Clones were sequenced by immunoSEQ multiplex PCR, and TCRdb holds only the in-frame ones, with some missing. The sample holds hundreds of thousands of clones, 11% to 15% seen once. The sample taken for sequencing was naive CD4+ T cells from blood. The receptors were sampled from a man between 18 and 35 years old with type 1 diabetes. Both conserved end residues are part of each CDR3. A D gene is named only where the DNA matches it firmly. Rows may omit the clone size; those that give it use once, few, many or a size class.

.,TRBJ2-7,TRBV5-1,.,CASSGDRLEQYF,TGCGCCAGCAGCGGCGACCGTTTGGAGCAGTACTTC
.,TRBJ2-2,TRBV30,few,CAWSIRSLTGELFF,TGTGCCTGGAGTATTAGGAGCCTCACCGGGGAGCTGTTTTTT
.,TRBJ2-7,TRBV20-1,few,CSDTREQKQYF,TGCAGCGATACCCGGGAGCAAAAGCAGTACTTC
.,TRBJ1-6,TRBV28,.,CASSLPGAANSPLHF,TGTGCCAGCAGTTTGCCCGGGGCAGCTAATTCACCCCTCCACTTT
.,TRBJ1-5,TRBV4-2,.,CASSQEGGPLSGNQPQHF,TGTGCCAGCAGCCAAGAAGGAGGCCCACTATCGGGCAATCAGCCCCAGCATTTT
.,TRBJ2-5,TRBV6-5,.,CASSYDGLETQYF,TGTGCCAGCAGTTACGACGGCCTGGAGACCCAGTACTTC
TRBD2,TRBJ2-1,TRBV7-3,few,CASSSSGGNEQFF,TGTGCCAGCAGCTCATCGGGAGGCAATGAGCAGTTCTTC
.,TRBJ1-2,TRBV5-1,few,CASSFSADGYTF,TGCGCCAGCAGCTTCTCGGCGGATGGCTACACCTTC
TRBD2,TRBJ2-2,TRBV5-1,.,CASSLGLADTGELFF,TGCGCCAGCAGCTTGGGCCTAGCGGACACCGGGGAGCTGTTTTTT
.,TRBJ1-1,TRBV6-6,few,CASTPPGGLNTEAFF,TGTGCCAGCACCCCCCCTGGCGGGTTGAACACTGAAGCTTTCTTT